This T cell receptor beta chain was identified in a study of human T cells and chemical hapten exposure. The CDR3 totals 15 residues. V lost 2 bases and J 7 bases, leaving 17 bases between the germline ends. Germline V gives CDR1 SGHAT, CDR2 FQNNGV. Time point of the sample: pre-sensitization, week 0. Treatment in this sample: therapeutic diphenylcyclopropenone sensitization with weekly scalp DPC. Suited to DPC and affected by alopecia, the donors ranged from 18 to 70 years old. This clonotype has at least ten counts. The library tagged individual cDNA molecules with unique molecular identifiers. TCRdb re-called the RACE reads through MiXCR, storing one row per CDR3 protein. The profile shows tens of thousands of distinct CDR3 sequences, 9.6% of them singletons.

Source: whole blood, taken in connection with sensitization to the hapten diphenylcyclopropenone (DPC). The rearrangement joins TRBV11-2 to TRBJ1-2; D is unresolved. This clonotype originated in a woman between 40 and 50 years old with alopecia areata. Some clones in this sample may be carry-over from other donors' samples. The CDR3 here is CASSLPGLTGGGYTF. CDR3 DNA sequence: TGTGCCAGCAGCTTACCCGGACTTACGGGCGGTGGCTACACCTTC.